This T cell receptor (beta chain) was observed in a study of T cells in women clearing cervical HPV infection. Clones were sequenced by immunoSEQ multiplex PCR, and TCRdb holds only the in-frame ones, with some missing. Reported are roughly 14,000 clones; the ten largest clones contain about a fifth. Points on this clone: A junction boundary mismatches the germline segment, possibly from a read error. With the read ending 3 residues before the CDR3 end, the germline J gene is used to fill in that end. This sample includes further DNA sequences coding for the same CDR3.

The CDR3 length is 17 residues. In germline, CDR1 is SGHRS, CDR2 YFSETQ. The chain joins TRBV5-1 to TRBJ1-3; TRBD1 matches at 8 bases. Sequencing used blood buffy coat. This clonotype originated in a woman between 18 and 69 years old with a cervical HPV16 infection that either progressed to CIN3+ or cleared (not recorded which). The chain's CDR3 is CASSFRTGRGSGNTIYF. Partial CDR3 DNA: TGCGCCAGCAGCTTCAGGACAGGGCGAGGCTCTGGAAACACT. Drawing the rest from reference TRBV5-1 and TRBJ1-3, the complete variable domain is KAGVTQTPRYLIKTRGQQVTLSCSPISGHRSVSWYQQTPGQGLQFLFEYFSETQRNKGNFPGRFSGRQFSNSRSEMNVSTLELGDSALYLCASSFRTGRGSGNTIYFGEGSWLTVV.